These 16 T cell receptor beta chains were sequenced from one sample in a study of shared clonotypes between healthy human individuals (dated by TCRdb to 2019 to 2021). Library construction relied on the immunoSEQ multiplex PCR assay. TCRdb stores this immuneACCESS table with in-frame sequences only. Part of the clones is absent; in the studies checked, under half of the shortfall reflects unresolved V genes, and no reason is known for the rest. For this sample the table gives 2 million to 3 million clones, of which 93% were detected only once. The top ten hold 0.36% of the sample. Material: naive CD4+ T cells from PBMCs. What this sample's cell subset or site label stands for: CD45RA+ positively selected. These receptors all stem from a man younger than 30 in good health. Some clones in this sample may be carry-over from other donors' samples.

The chain joins TRBV18 to TRBJ1-2, with 11 bases that match TRBD1. V was pared by 3 bases and J by 7 bases, with 7 bases of the junction left unmatched. CDR1 KGHSH and CDR2 LQKENI come from the germline V gene. This CDR3 region has 15 residues. The CDR3 DNA is TGTGCCAGCTCACCTTCGGACAGGGGGCAAGGTGGCTACACCTTC. It specifies CASSPSDRGQGGYTF.

This clone was recorded once. J is TRBJ1-2 and V is TRBV4-1; D is unresolved. The CDR3 is 15 amino acids. Per germline, CDR1 MGHRA and CDR2 YSYEKL. Trimming took off 0 bases at V and 8 bases at J, with 16 bases between the two ends. CDR3 in DNA: TGCGCCAGCAGCCAAGATCCTTTCGCGTTGGGCGGCTACACCTTC. Protein: CASSQDPFALGGYTF.

This sequence joins TRBV28 and TRBJ1-2; D might be TRBD1 (5 bases). Germline V gene data show CDR1 as MDHEN and CDR2 as SYDVKM. This CDR3 spans 12 amino acids. With 7 bases removed from V and 2 bases from J, the gap between germline ends came to 8 bases. This CDR3 is CASIRGNYGYTF. The CDR3 DNA reads TGTGCCAGCATCCGGGGCAACTATGGCTACACCTTC.

The rearrangement uses TRBV9 and TRBJ1-2; possibly TRBD1 for D (5 bases). The CDR3 length is 15 residues. V lost 4 bases and J 4 bases, leaving 17 bases between the germline ends. Germline CDR1 and CDR2: SGDLS and YYNGEE. This CDR3 reads CASSPGTPVIYGYTF. For the CDR3, the DNA is TGTGCCAGCAGCCCTGGGACGCCCGTTATCTATGGCTACACCTTC.

In its sample, this clone was seen a few times. The rearrangement joins TRBV21-1 to TRBJ2-7; no DNA check was done on the table's D call, TRBD1. TRBV21-1 is a recognized pseudogene. The CDR3 consists of 13 residues. The CDR3 sequence: CASSLYSSYEQYF. CDR3 nucleotide sequence: TGTGCCAGCAGCCTTTACAGCTCCTACGAGCAGTACTTC.

The chain uses TRBV6-5 and TRBJ1-2; D uncertain. Germline V CDR1 and CDR2: MNHEY, SVGAGI. V was clipped by 2 bases and J by 2 bases, with 15 bases between them. This CDR3 comprises 16 residues. This CDR3 is CASSYDGNPLNYGYTF. CDR3 DNA sequence: TGTGCCAGCAGTTACGATGGTAACCCCCTGAACTATGGCTACACCTTC.

V and J are TRBV15 and TRBJ1-2; a weak D match, TRBD1 (5 bases). V was trimmed by 2 bases and J by 5 bases, leaving 18 bases between them. This CDR3 spans 16 amino acids. In germline, CDR1 is LNHNV, CDR2 YYDKDF (reference sequence). Written as DNA, the CDR3 is TGTGCCACCAGCAGACATTCCCGACCCGGGGGGTATGGCTACACCTTC. Its translation: CATSRHSRPGGYGYTF. The whole variable domain, remainder taken from reference TRBV15 and TRBJ1-2, is DAMVIQNPRYQVTQFGKPVTLSCSQTLNHNVMYWYQQKSSQAPKLLFHYYDKDFNNEADTPDNFQSRRPNTSFCFLDIRSPGLGDTAMYLCATSRHSRPGGYGYTFGSGTRLTVV.

The CDR3, as DNA: TGTGCCAGCAGAGCAGTGGCTGGAAACACCATATATTTT. Encoded protein: CASRAVAGNTIYF. V gene TRBV2 combines with J gene TRBJ1-3; D ambiguous. V shed 6 bases and J shed 2 bases, with 8 bases lying between them. The V gene's germline CDR1 is SNHLY and CDR2 FYNNEI. The CDR3 has 13 amino acids.

This chain links TRBV5-1 with TRBJ1-1; TRBD1 matches at 9 bases. From germline, CDR1 is SGHRS and CDR2 YFSETQ. Trimming removed 7 bases from V and 4 bases from J; junction bases left unmatched: 8. The CDR3 sequence is 14 residues long. Here the CDR3 DNA reads TGCGCCAGCGATACAACAGGGGGCTCCACTGAAGCTTTCTTT. Translated: CASDTTGGSTEAFF.

This chain links TRBV9 with TRBJ2-2; either TRBD1 or TRBD2 may fit D (5 bases each). Germline V gene lookup returns CDR1 SGDLS and CDR2 YYNGEE. This CDR3 spans 16 amino acids. The V and J ends lost 0 bases and 1 base respectively, with 10 bases between them. The CDR3 nucleotides are TGTGCCAGCAGCGTAGGAGGGGCGGTGAACACCGGGGAGCTGTTTTTT. This codes for CASSVGGAVNTGELFF. The full variable domain, its missing parts supplied by reference TRBV9 and TRBJ2-2, is DSGVTQTPKHLITATGQRVTLRCSPRSGDLSVYWYQQSLDQGLQFLIQYYNGEERAKGNILERFSAQQFPDLHSELNLSSLELGDSALYFCASSVGGAVNTGELFFGEGSRLTVL.

This chain uses TRBV5-1 with TRBJ2-7, with 8 bases matching TRBD1. After removal of 6 bases from V and 5 bases from J, the junction contained 10 bases not matched to a gene. Germline V gene lookup returns CDR1 SGHRS and CDR2 YFSETQ. The CDR3 spans 14 residues. The CDR3 reads CASKPGQEMDEQYF. The CDR3 DNA is TGCGCCAGCAAACCGGGACAGGAGATGGACGAGCAGTACTTC.

This chain links TRBV2 with TRBJ2-3, with D perhaps TRBD1 or TRBD2 (5 bases each). There are 14 residues in the CDR3. V was clipped by 6 bases and J by 4 bases, with 14 bases between them. The V gene's germline CDR1 is SNHLY and CDR2 FYNNEI. The DNA of the CDR3 is TGTGCCAGCAGGGGGCAGGGACCCCCAGATACGCAGTATTTT. This encodes CASRGQGPPDTQYF.

V is TRBV6-1 and J is TRBJ2-7; weak D call: TRBD1 (5 bases). Germline CDR1 and CDR2: MNHNS and SASEGT. The V and J ends lost 2 bases and 3 bases respectively, with 20 bases between them. The CDR3 loop spans 17 amino acids. The CDR3 protein is CASSETGQAVGFYEQYF. Written as DNA, the CDR3 is TGTGCCAGCAGTGAAACAGGACAAGCCGTGGGCTTCTACGAGCAGTACTTC.

The chain recombines TRBV6-6 with TRBJ1-5; 9 positions agree with TRBD1. Germline V lookup: CDR1 MNHNY, CDR2 SVGAGI (reference sequence). CDR3 length: 15 amino acids. Trimming cost V 6 bases and J 1 base; bases outside gene matches: 4. This CDR3 reads CASRTTGGSNQPQHF. CDR3 coding DNA: TGTGCCAGCAGGACGACAGGGGGGAGCAATCAGCCCCAGCATTTT.

A single count supports this clone. The V gene is TRBV6-1, the J gene TRBJ1-1; D remains ambiguous. Trimming removed 3 bases at V and 4 bases at J, with 9 bases between. Germline V gene lookup returns CDR1 MNHNS and CDR2 SASEGT. CDR3 length: 13 residues. CDR3: CASSEGWGTEAFF. DNA for the CDR3: TGTGCCAGCAGTGAGGGATGGGGCACTGAAGCTTTCTTT.

A single count supports this clone. The chain recombines TRBV5-5 with TRBJ1-1, with unresolved D. The germline V gene has CDR1 SGHKS and CDR2 YYEKEE (reference sequence). The CDR3 contains 14 residues. Deletions cut 1 base from V and 2 bases from J, with 9 bases between. The CDR3 DNA reads as TGTGCCAGCAGCTTGTTGCACAGAAACACTGAAGCTTTCTTT. Translation gives CASSLLHRNTEAFF.